This T cell receptor beta chain was recovered during a study of blood T cell repertoires in COVID-19. For the study at large: Acute-phase and convalescent COVID-19 samples originated in the United States, Italy and Spain. Nucleic acid was either cDNA or gDNA, and it came from T cells, B-cell-depleted T cells, or PBMCs.

With 0 bases removed from V and 5 bases from J, the gap between germline ends came to 10 bases. The CDR3 runs to 14 residues. Germline CDR1 reads LGHDT; CDR2 reads YNNKEL (reference sequence). As processed by the authors: Amplification from reference gene primers served as the basis for estimated nucleated cell counts. Clones were read by immunoSEQ multiplex PCR, and TCRdb kept only the in-frame ones, dropping some. V, J and clone size reflect that table, while D and trimming were determined from the DNA. Of 99,000 or so clones in the sample, approximately 76% were seen once. This sequence originates from a woman in her sixties or seventies with acute or convalescent COVID-19. Material for sequencing was peripheral blood. The rearrangement links TRBV3-1 (or the pseudogene TRBV3-2) to TRBJ2-5; D might be TRBD2 (5 bases). The CDR3 DNA sequence: TGTGCCAGCAGCCAAGAGAGGGTAATGGAGACCCAGTACTTC. It codes for CASSQERVMETQYF.